These 31 T cell receptor beta chains share one sample of origin, sequenced in a study of blood T cells in healthy people across ages. For the second PCR, which ran for roughly 7 to 11 cycles, a sample-barcoded 5' primer and a J-beta primer mix were used. From the 5' RACE reads, TCRdb called clonotypes with MiXCR, one entry per CDR3 protein. The sample lists fewer than 900,000 distinct CDR3 sequences, 45% to 50% occurring once. The sample taken for sequencing was blood. The receptors were gathered from a woman aged 60-70 years in good health.

This chain joins TRBV5-1 and TRBJ2-1; no clear D. This CDR3 comprises 15 residues. CDR1 and CDR2 (germline): SGHRS, YFSETQ. Trimming took 2 bases from V and 3 from J, leaving 12 bases between them. The DNA for the CDR3 is TGCGCCAGCAGCTTAATGGACCGCCACTACAATGAGCAGTTCTTC. Its protein product is CASSLMDRHYNEQFF. Filled out from reference TRBV5-1 and TRBJ2-1, the complete variable domain reads KAGVTQTPRYLIKTRGQQVTLSCSPISGHRSVSWYQQTPGQGLQFLFEYFSETQRNKGNFPGRFSGRQFSNSRSEMNVSTLELGDSALYLCASSLMDRHYNEQFFGPGTRLTVL.

This sequence joins TRBV7-3 and TRBJ1-1; D perhaps matches TRBD1 (6 bases). The CDR3 runs 14 residues. Trimming left V 6 bases short and J 1 base short, with 12 bases between. The germline V gene has CDR1 SGHTA and CDR2 FQGTGA. The CDR3 reads CASSLQGPNTEAFF. The CDR3 nucleotides read TGTGCCAGCAGTCTACAGGGACCGAACACTGAAGCTTTCTTT. Supplemented by reference TRBV7-3 and TRBJ1-1, the full variable domain reads GAGVSQTPSNKVTEKGKYVELRCDPISGHTALYWYRQSLGQGPEFLIYFQGTGAADDSGLPNDRFFAVRPEGSVSTLKIQRTERGDSAVYLCASSLQGPNTEAFFGQGTRLTVV.

This clonotype was counted many times. The chain uses TRBV20-1 and TRBJ2-1; 9 bases agree with TRBD1. The CDR3 extends over 15 amino acids. Germline V CDR1 and CDR2: DFQATT, SNEGSKA (reference sequence). The V gene end was trimmed by 0 bases and the J gene end by 7 bases; junction bases not matched to a gene: 7. The CDR3 is CSARDPQGAGNEQFF. CDR3 nucleotide sequence: TGCAGTGCTAGAGATCCACAGGGGGCGGGTAATGAGCAGTTCTTC.

This clonotype was seen ten or more times. V gene TRBV7-2 combines with J gene TRBJ2-7; 15 positions match TRBD2. Germline values: CDR1 SGHTA, CDR2 FQGNSA. The CDR3 totals 15 residues. Losses at the gene ends were 6 bases for V and 7 bases for J; bases not matched to a gene: 7. DNA of the CDR3: TGTGCCAGCAGTCTGGGACTAGCGGGAGGAAATGAGCAGTACTTC. Amino acids: CASSLGLAGGNEQYF.

The CDR3 loop reads CASSPRHSYQETQYF. As DNA, the CDR3 is TGTGCCAGCAGCCCACGCCACTCTTACCAAGAGACCCAGTACTTC. The rearrangement uses TRBV7-2 and TRBJ2-5; no clear D gene. Germline CDR1 SGHTA, CDR2 FQGNSA. The CDR3 totals 15 residues. The V end was cut by 5 bases, the J end by 0 bases, with 13 bases between.

This clonotype appeared many times. The chain uses TRBV7-2 and TRBJ2-7; 10 bases map to TRBD2. V shed 4 bases and J 2 bases; nucleotides not matched to a gene: 11. The length of the CDR3 is 17 residues. The germline V gene encodes CDR1 SGHTA and CDR2 FQGNSA. The DNA of the CDR3 is TGTGCCAGCAGCTCCTTAGCGGGAGGTTTCCCCCCCTACGAGCAGTACTTC. Translation gives CASSSLAGGFPPYEQYF.

This clonotype was found a few times. V usage is TRBV6-2 or TRBV6-3 and J usage is TRBJ2-7; 7 bases are a match to TRBD1. J lost 4 bases, V lost 2 bases, and 8 bases had no gene match. The germline V gene encodes CDR1 MNHEY and CDR2 SVGEGT. The CDR3 has 15 residues. The CDR3 DNA follows: TGTGCCAGCAGTTACCCCCGGGACAGCCATTACGAGCAGTACTTC. It specifies CASSYPRDSHYEQYF.

This chain connects TRBV5-1 to TRBJ2-7, with TRBD2 matching over 11 bases. Germline V gene data show CDR1 as SGHRS and CDR2 as YFSETQ. Losses at the gene ends were 2 bases for V and 0 bases for J; bases not matched to a gene: 7. The length of the CDR3 is 17 residues. CDR3 sequence: CASSFGLAGEPSYEQYF. For the CDR3, the DNA is TGCGCCAGCAGCTTCGGACTAGCGGGTGAACCCTCCTACGAGCAGTACTTC.

This clonotype showed up just once. The chain is built from TRBV18 and TRBJ1-4, with TRBD1 as a possible D gene (6 bases). The V gene lost 8 bases and the J gene lost 6 bases, with 13 bases spanning the gap. The CDR3 contains 13 residues. Germline CDR1 is KGHSH and CDR2 is LQKENI. The CDR3 region is CASHRYRDEKLFF. The CDR3 DNA reads TGTGCCAGCCACCGGTACAGGGATGAAAAACTGTTTTTT. Full variable domain (outside the CDR3, taken from reference TRBV18 and TRBJ1-4): NAGVMQNPRHLVRRRGQEARLRCSPMKGHSHVYWYRQLPEEGLKFMVYLQKENIIDESGMPKERFSAEFPKEGPSILRIQQVVRGDSAAYFCASHRYRDEKLFFGSGTQLSVL.

This clonotype was observed a few times. The chain links TRBV2 to TRBJ2-1, with 8 bases matching TRBD2. The CDR3 sequence is 15 residues long. Germline V CDR1 and CDR2: SNHLY, FYNNEI. The ends lost 7 bases at V and 8 bases at J; junction bases unmatched: 13. CDR3 in amino acids: CASTKPGLEGDEQFF. Here the CDR3 DNA reads TGTGCCAGCACGAAACCGGGACTAGAGGGCGATGAGCAGTTCTTC.

In this sample, this clonotype turned up many times. V is TRBV29-1 and J is TRBJ2-6; no clear D gene. Germline V gene data show CDR1 as SQVTM and CDR2 as ANQGSEA. Deletions cut 5 bases from V and 0 bases from J, with 14 bases between. The CDR3 covers 16 residues. The CDR3: CSVRLERLSGANVLTF. In DNA form, the CDR3 reads TGCAGCGTTAGGCTGGAGAGGCTCTCTGGGGCCAACGTCCTGACTTTC.

V usage is TRBV5-1 and J usage is TRBJ2-1, with a possible D match to TRBD2 (6 bases). V lost 6 bases and J lost 12, with 16 bases in between. There are 12 residues in the CDR3. Per germline, CDR1 SGHRS and CDR2 YFSETQ. The CDR3 loop reads CASTMGPGAQFF. Written as DNA, the CDR3 is TGCGCCAGCACCATGGGTCCGGGAGCGCAGTTCTTC. Drawing the rest from reference TRBV5-1 and TRBJ2-1, the complete variable domain is KAGVTQTPRYLIKTRGQQVTLSCSPISGHRSVSWYQQTPGQGLQFLFEYFSETQRNKGNFPGRFSGRQFSNSRSEMNVSTLELGDSALYLCASTMGPGAQFFGPGTRLTVL.

The CDR3, as DNA: TGCAGTGCCTACCAAAGAAACAATGAGCAGTTCTTC. It is translated as CSAYQRNNEQFF. The chain has TRBV20-1 and TRBJ2-1; D ambiguous. Per the germline V gene, CDR1 is DFQATT and CDR2 is SNEGSKA (reference sequence). The CDR3 length is 12 residues. V lost 6 bases to trimming and J lost 5 bases, with 11 bases between them.

V gene TRBV28 combines with J gene TRBJ2-4; D gene ambiguous. Trimming took off 6 bases at V and 13 bases at J, with 19 bases between the two ends. Germline CDR1 is MDHEN and CDR2 is SYDVKM. The CDR3 is 13 residues long. The CDR3 is CASRAASYNEQYF. The DNA of the CDR3 is TGTGCCAGCAGAGCAGCCTCCTACAATGAGCAGTACTTC.

This sequence joins TRBV4-3 and TRBJ2-5; TRBD2 agrees at 8 bases. Gene TRBJ2-7 matches the end of the DNA better, so the J call may be wrong. The CDR3 is 15 amino acids. Germline CDR1 LGHNA, CDR2 YSLEER. CDR3 loop: CASSQGTGTSYEQYF. DNA for the CDR3: TGCGCCAGCAGCCAGGGAACCGGGACTAGCTACGAGCAGTACTTC.

A single count supports this clonotype. The chain combines TRBV29-1 with TRBJ1-4; the match to TRBD1 covers 10 bases. This CDR3 has 13 amino acids. The V and J ends lost 6 bases and 8 bases, in that order; junction bases with no gene match: 6. The germline CDR1 and CDR2 sequences are SQVTM and ANQGSEA. The CDR3 sequence: CSVLGTGDEKLFF. CDR3 coding DNA: TGCAGCGTGTTGGGGACAGGGGACGAAAAACTGTTTTTT.

This rearrangement joins TRBV20-1 to TRBJ2-1, with a weak D call TRBD2 (6 bases). The length of the CDR3 is 15 residues. Germline lookup yields CDR1 DFQATT and CDR2 SNEGSKA (reference sequence). V shed 5 bases and J shed 6 bases, with 20 bases lying between them. CDR3 DNA sequence: TGCAGTGCTTTAGCTCGGGAGAGCCCCCCCAATGAGCAGTTCTTC. Amino acid sequence: CSALARESPPNEQFF.

This clonotype was seen many times. The rearrangement uses TRBV29-1 and TRBJ2-7; D remains unclear. In germline, CDR1 is SQVTM, CDR2 ANQGSEA. This CDR3 comprises 15 residues. V gave up 7 bases and J gave up 0 bases, with 19 bases separating them. CDR3 region: CSAALTVTRSYEQYF. In DNA, the CDR3 is TGCAGCGCCGCCCTGACTGTTACCCGCTCCTACGAGCAGTACTTC.

This clonotype was recorded a few times. The chain joins TRBV20-1 to TRBJ2-1, with D perhaps TRBD2 (6 bases). V gave up 1 base and J gave up 3 bases, with 16 bases separating them. Germline V gene data show CDR1 as DFQATT and CDR2 as SNEGSKA (reference sequence). The CDR3 is made up of 16 amino acids. The CDR3 DNA is TGCAGTGCTAGAGGCGCCCGGGAGAATATCTACAATGAGCAGTTCTTC. This translates into CSARGARENIYNEQFF.

This clonotype has only one observation. The chain has TRBV20-1 and TRBJ2-1; 13 positions match TRBD2. This CDR3 spans 16 amino acids. V shed 6 bases, J shed 3 bases, and the junction held 8 bases outside the gene matches. From germline, CDR1 is DFQATT and CDR2 SNEGSKA (reference sequence). The CDR3 bases are TGCAGTGCCAGAACTAGCGGGAGGGCGGGCTACAATGAGCAGTTCTTC. It is translated as CSARTSGRAGYNEQFF.

This clonotype was observed a few times. CDR3 sequence reads: CSVRLTSGSSETQYF. CDR3 nucleotides: TGCAGCGTCCGTTTAACTAGCGGGAGTTCGGAGACCCAGTACTTC. The chain uses TRBV29-1 and TRBJ2-7; 11 bases map to TRBD2. The J call is in doubt because the DNA end fits TRBJ2-5 better. Germline V gene lookup returns CDR1 SQVTM and CDR2 ANQGSEA. The CDR3 covers 15 residues.

Only a few counts were recorded for this clonotype. V is TRBV5-1 and J is TRBJ2-1; 12 nucleotides agree with TRBD2. The CDR3 loop spans 16 amino acids. From germline, CDR1 is SGHRS and CDR2 YFSETQ. Trimming at V came to 4 bases and at J to 6 bases, leaving 8 bases not matched to a gene. CDR3 residues: CASSPTTSGGGNEQFF. The CDR3 coding sequence is TGCGCCAGCAGCCCAACGACTAGCGGGGGAGGCAATGAGCAGTTCTTC.

The rearrangement links TRBV5-1 to TRBJ2-3, with no clear D. Germline lookup yields CDR1 SGHRS and CDR2 YFSETQ. The CDR3 spans 16 residues. V lost 0 bases and J lost 6, with 17 bases in between. This CDR3 reads CASSLGNDPQEDTQYF. CDR3 coding DNA: TGCGCCAGCAGCTTGGGAAATGACCCCCAAGAGGATACGCAGTATTTT.

The chain couples TRBV21-1 to TRBJ2-7; TRBD1 was called by the table and not checked on the DNA. TRBV21-1 is described as a pseudogene. The CDR3 covers 14 residues. The CDR3 protein is CASTINGTLPPQYF. The DNA of the CDR3 is TGTGCCAGCACCATTAACGGGACCCTTCCACCCCAGTACTTC.

This clonotype was counted between two and nine times. The CDR3 region is CAIRPTVSDEKLFF. The DNA for the CDR3 is TGTGCCATCAGGCCGACAGTGTCAGACGAAAAACTGTTTTTT. The V call is TRBV10-3, the J call TRBJ1-4; D is perhaps TRBD1 (5 bases). The CDR3 spans 14 residues. The V gene lost 6 bases and the J gene lost 8 bases, with 16 bases spanning the gap. Per germline, CDR1 ENHRY and CDR2 SYGVKD.

Only a few counts were recorded for this clonotype. The chain joins TRBV20-1 to TRBJ2-1, with TRBD2 matching 7 bases. Germline CDR1 reads DFQATT; CDR2 reads SNEGSKA (reference sequence). V was pared by 0 bases and J by 1 base, with 3 bases of the junction left unmatched. The CDR3 is 15 amino acids. CDR3 in amino acids: CSARDNGRSYNEQFF. CDR3 sequence (DNA): TGCAGTGCTAGAGACAACGGGAGGTCCTACAATGAGCAGTTCTTC.

The table lists this clonotype with a few counts. The DNA is omitted, as the CDR3 cannot be located on it reliably, and the CDR3 follows TCRdb's listing. The chain combines TRBV29-1 with TRBJ2-5. The germline gives CDR1 SQVTM, CDR2 ANQGSEA. The CDR3 spans 14 residues, counting both ends. The CDR3 reads CSAWKTFFGETQYF.

The chain combines TRBV10-3 with TRBJ2-1; D remains unclear. The V and J ends lost 0 bases and 5 bases respectively, with 26 bases between them. Germline CDR1 and CDR2: ENHRY and SYGVKD. The CDR3 covers 20 residues. CDR3 sequence: CAISESRSGFNSSGNNEQFF. The CDR3 nucleotides read TGTGCCATCAGTGAGTCTCGGTCGGGCTTTAACTCAAGTGGTAACAATGAGCAGTTCTTC.

The chain joins TRBV5-1 to TRBJ2-3; 9 bases align to TRBD1. The CDR3 consists of 14 residues. The trim removed 4 bases at V and 6 bases at J, leaving 6 bases unmatched. The germline V gene encodes CDR1 SGHRS and CDR2 YFSETQ. The CDR3 spells CASSKDRGWDTQYF. The CDR3 DNA reads as TGCGCCAGCAGCAAGGACAGGGGTTGGGATACGCAGTATTTT.

The rearrangement joins TRBV28 to TRBJ1-1; 7 bases align to TRBD1. Germline CDR1 is MDHEN and CDR2 is SYDVKM. This CDR3 contains 13 residues. V dropped 1 base and J dropped 6; count of bases not matched to a gene: 2. The CDR3 protein is CASSLSGGAEAFF. The CDR3 DNA follows: TGTGCCAGCAGTTTATCAGGGGGAGCTGAAGCTTTCTTT.

The chain carries TRBV28 and TRBJ2-7; the D gene is possibly TRBD2 (6 bases). CDR3 length: 16 amino acids. Germline lookup yields CDR1 MDHEN and CDR2 SYDVKM. The V gene lost 5 bases and the J gene lost 0 bases, with 17 bases spanning the gap. The CDR3 loop reads CASSHGSAEGSYEQYF. The DNA for the CDR3 is TGTGCCAGCAGTCACGGGAGCGCCGAGGGCTCCTACGAGCAGTACTTC.